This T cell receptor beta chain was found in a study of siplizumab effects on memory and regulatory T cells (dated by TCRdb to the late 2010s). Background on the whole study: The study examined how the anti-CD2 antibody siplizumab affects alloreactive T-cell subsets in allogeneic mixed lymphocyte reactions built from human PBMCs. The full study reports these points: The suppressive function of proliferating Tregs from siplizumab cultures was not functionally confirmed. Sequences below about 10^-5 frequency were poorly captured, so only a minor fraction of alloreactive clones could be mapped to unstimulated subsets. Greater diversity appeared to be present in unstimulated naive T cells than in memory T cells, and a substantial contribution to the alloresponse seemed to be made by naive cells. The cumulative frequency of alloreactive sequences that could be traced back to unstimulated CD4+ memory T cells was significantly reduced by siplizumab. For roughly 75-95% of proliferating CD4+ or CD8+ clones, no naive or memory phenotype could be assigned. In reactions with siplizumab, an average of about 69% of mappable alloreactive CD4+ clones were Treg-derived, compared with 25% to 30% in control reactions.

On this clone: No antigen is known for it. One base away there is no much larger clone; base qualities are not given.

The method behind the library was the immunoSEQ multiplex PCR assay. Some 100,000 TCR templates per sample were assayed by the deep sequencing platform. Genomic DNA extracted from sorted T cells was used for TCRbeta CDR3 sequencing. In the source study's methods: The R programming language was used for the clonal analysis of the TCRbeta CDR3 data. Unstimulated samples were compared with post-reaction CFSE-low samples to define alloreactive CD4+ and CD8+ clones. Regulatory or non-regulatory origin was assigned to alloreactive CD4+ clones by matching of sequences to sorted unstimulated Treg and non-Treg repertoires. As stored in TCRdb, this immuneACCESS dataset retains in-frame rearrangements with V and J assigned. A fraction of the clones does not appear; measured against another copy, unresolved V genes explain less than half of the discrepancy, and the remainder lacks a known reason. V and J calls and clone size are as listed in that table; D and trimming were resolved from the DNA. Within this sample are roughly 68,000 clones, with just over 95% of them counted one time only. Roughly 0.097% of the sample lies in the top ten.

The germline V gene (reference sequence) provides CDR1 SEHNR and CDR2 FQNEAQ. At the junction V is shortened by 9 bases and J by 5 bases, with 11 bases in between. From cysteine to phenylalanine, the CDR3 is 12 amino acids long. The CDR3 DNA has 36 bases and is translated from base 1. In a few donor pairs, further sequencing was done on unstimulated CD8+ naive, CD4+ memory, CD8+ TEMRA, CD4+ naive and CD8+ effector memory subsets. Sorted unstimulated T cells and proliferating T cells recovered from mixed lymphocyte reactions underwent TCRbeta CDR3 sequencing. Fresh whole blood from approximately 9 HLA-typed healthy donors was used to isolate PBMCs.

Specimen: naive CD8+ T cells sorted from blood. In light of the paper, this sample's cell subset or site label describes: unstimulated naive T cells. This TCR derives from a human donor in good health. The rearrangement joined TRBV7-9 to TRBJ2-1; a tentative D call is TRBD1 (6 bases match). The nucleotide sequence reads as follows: TGTGCCAGTAGGACAGACAACAATGAGCAGTTCTTC. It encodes CASRTDNNEQFF.